This T cell receptor beta chain was captured in a study of blood T cell repertoires in COVID-19. On the study more broadly: Samples representing acute and convalescent COVID-19 were sourced from the United States, Italy and Spain.

Sequencing was performed with immunoSEQ multiplex PCR; in TCRdb, only in-frame clones are kept and a portion is missing. This table holds 300,000 to 450,000 clones, roughly 90% found once. The sequencing input was PBMCs or T cells enriched from blood (not recorded which). The clonotype comes from a woman aged 25-40 years who had recovered from COVID-19.

This CDR3 is CASAFRTEAFF. The DNA for the CDR3 is TGTGCCAGCGCTTTCCGGACTGAAGCTTTCTTT. This chain links TRBV12-3 or TRBV12-4 with TRBJ1-1; D is ambiguous. The CDR3 extends over 11 amino acids. The V gene lost 8 bases and the J gene lost 5 bases, with 9 bases spanning the gap.